A single T cell receptor beta chain is shown here with its context. Profiling relied on immunoSEQ multiplex PCR, and the TCRdb table lists in-frame clones only, not all of them. The profile covers over 110,000 clones, with around nine tenths appearing a single time and approximately 10% taken by the ten largest. The data stem from a study of cytomegalovirus exposure and HLA in healthy donors. This CDR3 comprises 16 residues. Germline values: CDR1 SGDLS, CDR2 YYNGEE. Trimming shortened V by 4 bases and J by 0 bases, and 11 bases separated the two germline ends. The chain combines TRBV9 with TRBJ1-6, with D uncertain. This TCR came from a man in his late teens or twenties in good health and CMV-seropositive. The sample taken for sequencing was PBMCs. CDR3 sequence (DNA): TGTGCCAGCAGCACTCGACACAGCTCCTATAATTCACCCCTCCACTTT. As protein: CASSTRHSSYNSPLHF.